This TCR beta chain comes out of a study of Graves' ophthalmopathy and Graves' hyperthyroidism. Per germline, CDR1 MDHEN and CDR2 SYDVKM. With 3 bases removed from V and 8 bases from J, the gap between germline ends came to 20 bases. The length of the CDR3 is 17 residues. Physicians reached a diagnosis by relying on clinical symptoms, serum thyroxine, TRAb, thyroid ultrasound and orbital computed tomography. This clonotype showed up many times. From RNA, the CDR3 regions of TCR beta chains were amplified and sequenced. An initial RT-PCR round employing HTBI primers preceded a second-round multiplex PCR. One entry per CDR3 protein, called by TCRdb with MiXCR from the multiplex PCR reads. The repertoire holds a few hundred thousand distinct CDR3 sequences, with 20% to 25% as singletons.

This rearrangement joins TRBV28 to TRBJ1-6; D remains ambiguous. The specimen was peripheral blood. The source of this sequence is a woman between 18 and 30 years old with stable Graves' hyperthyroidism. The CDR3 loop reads CASSFSVLRYRDSPLHF. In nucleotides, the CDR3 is TGTGCCAGCAGTTTTTCGGTCCTGCGGTATAGAGATTCACCCCTCCACTTT.